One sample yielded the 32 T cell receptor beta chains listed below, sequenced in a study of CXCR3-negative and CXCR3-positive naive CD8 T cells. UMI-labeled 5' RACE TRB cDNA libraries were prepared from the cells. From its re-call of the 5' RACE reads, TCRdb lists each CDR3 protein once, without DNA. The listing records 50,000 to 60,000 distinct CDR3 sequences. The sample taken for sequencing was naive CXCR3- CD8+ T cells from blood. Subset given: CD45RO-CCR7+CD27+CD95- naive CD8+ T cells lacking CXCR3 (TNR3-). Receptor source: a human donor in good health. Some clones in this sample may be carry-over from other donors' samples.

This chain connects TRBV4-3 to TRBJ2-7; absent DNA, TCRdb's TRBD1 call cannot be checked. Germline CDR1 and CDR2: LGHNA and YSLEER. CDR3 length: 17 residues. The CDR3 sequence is CASSQDWGAGRVLEQYF.

CDR3: CASSLVTGWDTEAFF. The chain joins TRBV7-9 to TRBJ1-1; TCRdb's D call of TRBD1 is untestable without DNA. The germline gives CDR1 SEHNR, CDR2 FQNEAQ (reference sequence). CDR3 length: 15 amino acids.

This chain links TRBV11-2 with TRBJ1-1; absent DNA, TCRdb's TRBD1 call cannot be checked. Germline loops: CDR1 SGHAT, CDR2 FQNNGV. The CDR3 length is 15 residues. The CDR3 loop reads CASSLYREVYTEAFF.

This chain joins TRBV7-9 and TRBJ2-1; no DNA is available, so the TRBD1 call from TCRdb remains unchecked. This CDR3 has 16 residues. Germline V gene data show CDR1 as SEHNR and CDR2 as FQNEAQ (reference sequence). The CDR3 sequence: CASSSLRGNSYNEQFF.

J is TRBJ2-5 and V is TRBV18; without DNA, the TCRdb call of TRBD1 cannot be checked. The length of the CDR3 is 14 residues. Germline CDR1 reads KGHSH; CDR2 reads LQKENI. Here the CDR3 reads CALPRGAEQETQYF.

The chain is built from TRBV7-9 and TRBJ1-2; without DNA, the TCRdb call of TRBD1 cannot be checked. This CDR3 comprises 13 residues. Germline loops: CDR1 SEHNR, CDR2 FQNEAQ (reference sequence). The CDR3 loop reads CASTVYRGIGYTF.

CDR3 sequence reads: CASSSLGTDGLRNNEQFF. The chain recombines TRBV7-8 with TRBJ2-1; TCRdb returns TRBD1, unconfirmable since there is no DNA. Per the germline V gene, CDR1 is SGHVS and CDR2 is FQNEAQ. This CDR3 is 18 amino acids long.

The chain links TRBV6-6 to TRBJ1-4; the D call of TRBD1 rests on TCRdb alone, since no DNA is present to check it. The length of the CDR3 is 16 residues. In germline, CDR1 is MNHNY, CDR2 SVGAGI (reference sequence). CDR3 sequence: CASSSGTGGTNEKLFF.

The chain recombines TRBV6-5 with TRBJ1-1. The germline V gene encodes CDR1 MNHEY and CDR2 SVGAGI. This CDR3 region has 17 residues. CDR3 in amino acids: CASSYLGDGGVNTEAFF.

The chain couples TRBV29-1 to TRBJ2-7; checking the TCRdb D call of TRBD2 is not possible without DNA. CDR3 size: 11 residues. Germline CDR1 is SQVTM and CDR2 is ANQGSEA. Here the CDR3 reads CGVDRWGEQYF.

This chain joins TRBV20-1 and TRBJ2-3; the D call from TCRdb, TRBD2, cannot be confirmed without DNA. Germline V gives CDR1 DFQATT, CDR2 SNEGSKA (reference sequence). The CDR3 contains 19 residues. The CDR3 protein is CSARDFGTSGALSTDTQYF.

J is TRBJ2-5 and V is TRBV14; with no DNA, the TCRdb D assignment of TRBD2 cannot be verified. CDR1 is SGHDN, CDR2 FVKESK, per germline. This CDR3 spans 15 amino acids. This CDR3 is CASSPREANQETQYF.

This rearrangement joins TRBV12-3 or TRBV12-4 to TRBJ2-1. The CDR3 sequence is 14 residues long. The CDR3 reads CASSSSTSYNEQFF.

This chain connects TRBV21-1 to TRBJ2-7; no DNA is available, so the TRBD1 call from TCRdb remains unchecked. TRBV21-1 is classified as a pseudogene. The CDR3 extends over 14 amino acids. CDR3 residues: CASSKQGSCGEQYF.

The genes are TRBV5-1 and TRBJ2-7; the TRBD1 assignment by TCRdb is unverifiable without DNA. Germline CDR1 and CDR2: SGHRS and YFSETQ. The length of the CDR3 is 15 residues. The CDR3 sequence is CASSLAGTATYEQYF.

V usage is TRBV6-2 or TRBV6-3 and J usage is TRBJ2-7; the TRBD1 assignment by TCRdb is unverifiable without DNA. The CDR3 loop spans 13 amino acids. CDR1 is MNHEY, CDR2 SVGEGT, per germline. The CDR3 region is CASSPGGEYEQYF.

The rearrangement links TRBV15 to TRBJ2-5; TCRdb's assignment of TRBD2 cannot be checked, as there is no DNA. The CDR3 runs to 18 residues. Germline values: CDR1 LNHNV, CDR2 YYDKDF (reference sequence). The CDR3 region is CATSRLHQTRGGQETQYF. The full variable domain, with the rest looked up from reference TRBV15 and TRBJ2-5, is DAMVIQNPRYQVTQFGKPVTLSCSQTLNHNVMYWYQQKSSQAPKLLFHYYDKDFNNEADTPDNFQSRRPNTSFCFLDIRSPGLGDTAMYLCATSRLHQTRGGQETQYFGPGTRLLVL.

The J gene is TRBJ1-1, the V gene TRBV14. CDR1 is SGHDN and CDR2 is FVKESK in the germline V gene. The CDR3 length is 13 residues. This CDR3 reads CASSQELNTEAFF.

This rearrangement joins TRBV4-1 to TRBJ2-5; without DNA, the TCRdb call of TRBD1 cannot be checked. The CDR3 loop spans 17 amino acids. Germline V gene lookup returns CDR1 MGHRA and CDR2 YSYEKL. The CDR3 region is CASSSLATGAPGETQYF.

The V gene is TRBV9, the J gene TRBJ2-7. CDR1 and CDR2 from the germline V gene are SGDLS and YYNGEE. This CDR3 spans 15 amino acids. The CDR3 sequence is CASSPERNRPYEQYF.

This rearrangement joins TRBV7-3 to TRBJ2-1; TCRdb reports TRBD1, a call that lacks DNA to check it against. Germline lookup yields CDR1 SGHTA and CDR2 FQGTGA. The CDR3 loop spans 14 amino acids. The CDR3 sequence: CASSLMVGVGEQFF. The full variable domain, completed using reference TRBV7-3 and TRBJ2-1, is GAGVSQTPSNKVTEKGKYVELRCDPISGHTALYWYRQSLGQGPEFLIYFQGTGAADDSGLPNDRFFAVRPEGSVSTLKIQRTERGDSAVYLCASSLMVGVGEQFFGPGTRLTVL.

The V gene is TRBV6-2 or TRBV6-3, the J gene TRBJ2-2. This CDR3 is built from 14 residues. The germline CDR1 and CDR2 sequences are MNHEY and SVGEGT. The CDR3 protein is CASRREANTGELFF.

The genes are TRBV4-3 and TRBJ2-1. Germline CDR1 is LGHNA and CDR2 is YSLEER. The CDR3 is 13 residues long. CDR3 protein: CASSQDWDNEQFF.

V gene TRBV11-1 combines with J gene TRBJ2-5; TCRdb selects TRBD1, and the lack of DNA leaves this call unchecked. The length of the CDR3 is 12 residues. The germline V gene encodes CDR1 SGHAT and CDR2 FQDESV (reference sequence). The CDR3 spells CASSVDRETQYF.

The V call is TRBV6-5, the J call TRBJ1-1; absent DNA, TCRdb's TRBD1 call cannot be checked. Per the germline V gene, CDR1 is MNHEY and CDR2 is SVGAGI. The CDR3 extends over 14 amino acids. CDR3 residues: CASSYTQENTEAFF.

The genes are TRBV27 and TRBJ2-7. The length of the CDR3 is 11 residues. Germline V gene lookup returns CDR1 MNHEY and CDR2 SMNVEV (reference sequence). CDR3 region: CASIGGYEQYF.

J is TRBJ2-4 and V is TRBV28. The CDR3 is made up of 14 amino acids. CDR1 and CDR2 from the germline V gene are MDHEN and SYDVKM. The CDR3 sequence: CASSSIQVEDIQYF. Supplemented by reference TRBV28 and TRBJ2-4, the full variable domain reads DVKVTQSSRYLVKRTGEKVFLECVQDMDHENMFWYRQDPGLGLRLIYFSYDVKMKEKGDIPEGYSVSREKKERFSLILESASTNQTSMYLCASSSIQVEDIQYFGAGTRLSVL.

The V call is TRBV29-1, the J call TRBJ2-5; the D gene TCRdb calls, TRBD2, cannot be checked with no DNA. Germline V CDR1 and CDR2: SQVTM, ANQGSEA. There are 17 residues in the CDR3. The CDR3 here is CSAIPRGQREIQETQYF.

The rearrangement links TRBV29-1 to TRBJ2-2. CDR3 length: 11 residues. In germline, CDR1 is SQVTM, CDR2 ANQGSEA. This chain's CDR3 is CSVLNMGELFF.

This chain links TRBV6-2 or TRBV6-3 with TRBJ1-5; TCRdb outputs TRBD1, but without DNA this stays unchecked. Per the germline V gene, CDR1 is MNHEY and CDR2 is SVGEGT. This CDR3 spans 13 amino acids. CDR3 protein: CASNRTGNQPQHF.

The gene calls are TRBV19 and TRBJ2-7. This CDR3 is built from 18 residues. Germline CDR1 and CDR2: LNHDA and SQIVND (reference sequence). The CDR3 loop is CASSINDRADLSSYEQYF.

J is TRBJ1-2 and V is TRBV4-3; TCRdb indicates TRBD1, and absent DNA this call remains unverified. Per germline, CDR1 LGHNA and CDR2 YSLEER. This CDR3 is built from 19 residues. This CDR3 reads CASSQVFARYGQGHYGYTF.